In its sample, the clone carrying this TCR beta chain was seen a few times. Its specificity is unknown. 5'RACE template switching produced TCR cDNA carrying a universal primer site and UMIs. TCRdb itself ran the 5' RACE reads through MiXCR, one entry per CDR3 protein. The repertoire includes some 290,000 distinct CDR3 sequences, around 11% of them detected once, and approximately 3% sits in the top ten. Per germline, CDR1 SGHNT and CDR2 YYREEE (reference sequence). V lost 0 bases, J lost 0 bases, and 7 bases lay in between. This CDR3 comprises 16 residues. This sample was taken from a study of T cells after yellow fever vaccination. The overall study: In the case of low-cell-number fractions, SMART-Seq v4 Ultra Low Input was used for preparation. Findings of the study overall: Most clones from primary vaccination were detected again post-booster (roughly 96% CD4, about 88% CD8).

The rearrangement joins TRBV5-4 to TRBJ1-6; no clear D gene. This receptor was taken from a man between 18 and 35 years old who received the YFV17D yellow fever vaccine. Sequenced here: CD4+ T cells sorted from PBMCs, sampled 45 days after the yellow fever booster vaccination. CDR3 in DNA: TGTGCCAGCAGCTTGGGCCAGGACTCCTATAATTCACCCCTCCACTTT. It translates to CASSLGQDSYNSPLHF.